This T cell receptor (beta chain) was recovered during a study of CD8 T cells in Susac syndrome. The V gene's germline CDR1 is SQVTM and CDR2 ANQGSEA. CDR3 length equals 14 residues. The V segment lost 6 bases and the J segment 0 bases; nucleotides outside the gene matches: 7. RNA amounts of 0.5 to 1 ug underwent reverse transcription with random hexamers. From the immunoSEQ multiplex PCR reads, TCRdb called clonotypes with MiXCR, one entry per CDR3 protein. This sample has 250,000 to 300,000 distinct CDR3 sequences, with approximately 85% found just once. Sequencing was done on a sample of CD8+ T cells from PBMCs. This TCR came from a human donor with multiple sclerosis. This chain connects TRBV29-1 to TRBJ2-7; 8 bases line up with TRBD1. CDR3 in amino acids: CSVVQGGSSYEQYF. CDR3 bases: TGCAGCGTAGTACAGGGGGGAAGCTCCTACGAGCAGTACTTC.